What follows are 25 T cell receptor beta chains derived from one specimen sequenced in a study of molecular identifiers for immune sequencing clone quantification (dated by TCRdb to the late 2010s). The library came from PCR. TCRdb records Illumina HiSeq 4000 as the sequencer. The raw public reads went through TCRdb reprocessing: fastp at Q25, MiXCR clone calling, in-frame beta chains kept. Rows with a matching CDR3 protein are joined into one entry that keeps the most common DNA and genes. For this sample there are about 640,000 distinct CDR3 sequences; just under 20% appear just once. The ten largest make up roughly 0.9% of the sample. Input material: naive CD8+ T cells from blood, with Jurkat cell RNA spiked in. The cell subset or site label of this sample denotes: FACS-sorted CD8+CD4-CCR7+CD45RA+ naive T cells. These receptors were obtained from a human donor in good health. Some libraries in this study had Jurkat cell RNA spiked in.

This clonotype was recorded many times. The chain couples TRBV19 to TRBJ2-7, with D possibly TRBD1 on 6 matching bases. Germline V gene sequence: CDR1 LNHDA, CDR2 SQIVND (reference sequence). Trimming removed 5 bases at V and 8 bases at J, with 19 bases between. The CDR3 runs 14 residues. The CDR3 DNA reads as TGTGCCAGTAGTCCGGAAATGCAGGGGACCAAGCAGTACTTC. Amino acids: CASSPEMQGTKQYF.

With regard to this clonotype: Just one base apart from a much larger clone, this may be a read error. The conserved phenylalanine or tryptophan is not found at the CDR3 terminus, so this likely reflects a read error. This rearrangement joins TRBV2 to TRBJ2-7; TRBD2 is a possible D gene (6 bases). Trimming shortened V by 7 bases and J by 0 bases, and 13 bases separated the two germline ends. The V gene's germline CDR1 is SNHLY and CDR2 FYNNEI. This CDR3 comprises 14 residues. CDR3 sequence (DNA): TGTGCCAGCATCCCTAGCGCCCGCTCCTACGAGCAGTACCTC. The encoded protein is CASIPSARSYEQYL.

This clonotype was counted ten times or more. V and J are TRBV6-5 and TRBJ1-2; D possibly corresponds to TRBD1 (6 bases). Germline lookup yields CDR1 MNHEY and CDR2 SVGAGI. CDR3 length equals 15 residues. V dropped 0 bases and J dropped 4 bases, with 12 bases sitting between them. DNA for the CDR3: TGTGCCAGCAGTTACTCTTTGGGGGGCGGCTATGGCTACACCTTC. The encoded protein is CASSYSLGGGYGYTF.

This clonotype showed up many times. This sequence joins TRBV7-9 and TRBJ2-5, with 7 bases lining up with TRBD1. Germline assignment: CDR1 SEHNR and CDR2 FQNEAQ (reference sequence). This CDR3 is 15 amino acids long. Germline trimming cut 3 bases from V and 2 bases from J; bases unmatched to any gene: 6. The DNA of the CDR3 is TGTGCCAGCAGCTTGGGGCCGGGACAGCAAGAGACCCAGTACTTC. Translation: CASSLGPGQQETQYF.

This clonotype was detected once. The CDR3 DNA sequence: TGTGCCAGCAATTCGGACAGGTCGAGTAACACCATATATTTT. Protein sequence: CASNSDRSSNTIYF. The chain is built from TRBV5-3 and TRBJ1-3; 7 positions agree with TRBD1. TRBV5-3 qualifies as an ORF whose function is uncertain. Losses at the gene ends were 8 bases for V and 7 bases for J; bases not matched to a gene: 12. There are 14 residues in the CDR3.

This clonotype showed up just a few times. The CDR3 region is CASSQDRAPSNQPQHF. The CDR3 DNA is TGCGCCAGCAGCCAAGATAGGGCACCCTCCAATCAGCCCCAGCATTTT. The chain couples TRBV4-3 to TRBJ1-5; D gene ambiguous. The CDR3 consists of 16 residues. Per the germline V gene, CDR1 is LGHNA and CDR2 is YSLEER. V lost 0 bases and J lost 3, with 12 bases in between.

This clonotype was seen only a few times. This sequence joins TRBV21-1 and TRBJ2-7; the D call of TRBD2 is as the table states it, not checked on the DNA. TRBV21-1 is marked as a pseudogene. The CDR3 contains 12 residues. CDR3 loop: CASMRQGSWQYF. CDR3 sequence (DNA): TGTGCCAGCATGCGGCAGGGTTCATGGCAGTACTTC.

The V gene is TRBV25-1, the J gene TRBJ2-3; D is ambiguous. This CDR3 spans 14 amino acids. Trimming cost V 7 bases and J 3 bases, with 14 bases left between them. Per the germline V gene, CDR1 is MGHDK and CDR2 is SYGVNS. The CDR3 DNA sequence: TGTGCCAGCACCTCCCCCGAAGGGACAGATACGCAGTATTTT. This translates into CASTSPEGTDTQYF. The full variable domain, in which reference TRBV25-1 and TRBJ2-3 provide the parts outside the CDR3, is EADIYQTPRYLVIGTGKKITLECSQTMGHDKMYWYQQDPGMELHLIHYSYGVNSTEKGDLSSESTVSRIRTEHFPLTLESARPSHTSQYLCASTSPEGTDTQYFGPGTRLTVL.

Many counts were recorded for this clonotype. Written as DNA, the CDR3 is TGCAGTGCTAGTTTCGCGGGGGCAGACGAGCAGTACTTC. Protein: CSASFAGADEQYF. The chain links TRBV20-1 to TRBJ2-7; TRBD2 might be the D (7 bases). Germline CDR1 reads DFQATT; CDR2 reads SNEGSKA (reference sequence). The CDR3 totals 13 residues. Trimming took off 3 bases at V and 5 bases at J, with 14 bases between the two ends.

This clonotype was counted ten times or more. Written as DNA, the CDR3 is TGTGCCAGCAGGTCGGGACTAGCTGACTACGAGCAGTACTTC. Amino acid sequence: CASRSGLADYEQYF. The chain joins TRBV13 to TRBJ2-7; 9 nucleotides match TRBD2. The CDR3 runs to 14 residues. V shed 6 bases and J 3 bases; nucleotides not matched to a gene: 6. Germline CDR1 reads PRHDT; CDR2 reads FYEKMQ (reference sequence).

Note on this clonotype: A much larger clone is a single base away; this may be a read error. This sequence joins TRBV13 and TRBJ2-7, with 8 positions matching TRBD1. The CDR3 runs to 14 residues. Per the germline V gene, CDR1 is PRHDT and CDR2 is FYEKMQ (reference sequence). V lost 8 bases, J lost 12 bases, and 18 bases stayed unmatched. CDR3 in amino acids: CASGLGQAPLLRYF. The DNA of the CDR3 is TGTGCCAGCGGCCTGGGACAGGCGCCCCTTTTACGGTACTTC.

This clonotype was counted at least ten times. V is TRBV5-1 and J is TRBJ2-3; 11 nucleotides line up with TRBD2. This CDR3 contains 16 residues. The trim removed 3 bases at V and 6 bases at J, leaving 9 bases unmatched. CDR1 is SGHRS and CDR2 is YFSETQ in the germline V gene. Here the CDR3 reads CASSWKLAGAADTQYF. In DNA, the CDR3 is TGCGCCAGCAGCTGGAAACTAGCGGGGGCAGCGGATACGCAGTATTTT.

Many counts were recorded for this clonotype. One end of the junction fails to match germline, which may point to a read error. This chain joins TRBV20-1 and TRBJ2-2; D call uncertain. Germline CDR1 DFQATT, CDR2 SNEGSKA (reference sequence). This CDR3 is built from 13 residues. Written as DNA, the CDR3 is TGCAGTGCCCAAACGCCGAACAGCGGGGAGCTGTTTTTT. It translates to CSAQTPNSGELFF.

Notes on this clonotype: A read error is likely, as this CDR3 ends without the conserved phenylalanine or tryptophan. The rearrangement links TRBV7-9 to TRBJ1-4; TRBD1 matches at 10 bases. Germline values: CDR1 SEHNR, CDR2 FQNEAQ (reference sequence). The CDR3 spans 15 residues. CDR3 DNA sequence: TGTGCCAGCAGCTTAACGGGACAGGGGAATGAGAAACTGTTTCTT. Its protein product is CASSLTGQGNEKLFL.

This clonotype was detected a few times. The gene calls are TRBV29-1 and TRBJ2-1; D possibly corresponds to TRBD2 (6 bases). The V gene lost 6 bases and the J gene lost 8 bases, with 26 bases spanning the gap. Per germline, CDR1 SQVTM and CDR2 ANQGSEA. The CDR3 runs 16 residues. The CDR3 region has the DNA TGCAGCGTCGAATCACCGGGTACGGATAGCGGCTATGAGCAGTTCTTC. Translation: CSVESPGTDSGYEQFF.

This clonotype appeared many times. The chain employs TRBV19 and TRBJ2-1, with a tentative D call TRBD2 (6 bases). The CDR3 sequence is 16 residues long. V lost 5 bases and J 0 bases, leaving 14 bases between the germline ends. Looked up from germline, CDR1 is LNHDA and CDR2 is SQIVND (reference sequence). The CDR3: CASSPTPGSSYNEQFF. CDR3 coding DNA: TGTGCCAGTAGTCCGACCCCCGGGAGCTCCTACAATGAGCAGTTCTTC.

This clonotype was observed at least ten times. The rearrangement uses TRBV20-1 and TRBJ2-5; D not resolved. This CDR3 is built from 12 residues. Looked up from germline, CDR1 is DFQATT and CDR2 is SNEGSKA (reference sequence). The V end lost 3 bases, the J end lost 3 bases, and 8 bases lay between the germline ends. CDR3 amino acids: CSASYREETQYF. The CDR3 nucleotides read TGCAGTGCTAGCTATCGGGAAGAGACCCAGTACTTC.

This clonotype was picked up many times. The chain combines TRBV25-1 with TRBJ1-6; D is ambiguous. The CDR3 totals 15 residues. V lost 1 base, J lost 8 bases, and 12 bases lay in between. Germline V gene lookup returns CDR1 MGHDK and CDR2 SYGVNS. CDR3 sequence reads: CASSELRTVDSPLHF. The DNA for the CDR3 is TGTGCCAGCAGTGAATTAAGGACGGTAGATTCACCCCTCCACTTT. The full variable domain, completed using reference TRBV25-1 and TRBJ1-6, is EADIYQTPRYLVIGTGKKITLECSQTMGHDKMYWYQQDPGMELHLIHYSYGVNSTEKGDLSSESTVSRIRTEHFPLTLESARPSHTSQYLCASSELRTVDSPLHFGNGTRLTVT.

Only a few counts were recorded for this clonotype. V is TRBV27 and J is TRBJ2-1; possibly TRBD1 or TRBD2 for D (7 bases each). This CDR3 is 13 amino acids long. Germline V gene data show CDR1 as MNHEY and CDR2 as SMNVEV (reference sequence). V was shortened by 6 bases and J by 6 bases, with 12 bases between the two germline ends. CDR3 sequence: CASSIRGGNEQFF. The DNA for the CDR3 is TGTGCCAGCAGCATCAGGGGGGGCAATGAGCAGTTCTTC.

This clonotype was seen many times. The rearrangement links TRBV7-9 to TRBJ2-5; D gene ambiguous. There are 13 residues in the CDR3. From germline, CDR1 is SEHNR and CDR2 FQNEAQ (reference sequence). V was pared by 1 base and J by 1 base, with 4 bases between. The CDR3 protein is CASSLVSQETQYF. The DNA of the CDR3 is TGTGCCAGCAGCTTAGTCAGCCAAGAGACCCAGTACTTC.

On this clonotype itself: A clone one base away is much larger, so this may be a read error. J is TRBJ2-3 and V is TRBV4-3, with D perhaps matching TRBD2 (6 bases). Per germline, CDR1 LGHNA and CDR2 YSLEER. The CDR3 consists of 14 residues. CDR3: CAGSPGLSTDTQYF. In DNA form, the CDR3 reads TGCGCCGGCAGCCCGGGACTTAGCACAGATACGCAGTATTTT.

The rearrangement uses TRBV4-2 and TRBJ2-7; a possible D gene is TRBD2 (6 bases). CDR1 and CDR2 from the germline V gene are LGHNA and YNFKEQ. This CDR3 contains 17 residues. V was shortened by 0 bases and J by 5 bases, with 20 bases between the two germline ends. Here the CDR3 reads CASSQEYGGLSVNEQYF. In DNA, the CDR3 is TGTGCCAGCAGCCAAGAATACGGGGGACTCTCGGTCAACGAGCAGTACTTC.

For this clonotype: A much larger clone sits a single nucleotide away, making a read error possible. The CDR3 region has the DNA TGTGCCGGCAGTGATTACCTAGCGGACAACACCGGGGAGCTGTTTTTT. Translation gives CAGSDYLADNTGELFF. J is TRBJ2-2 and V is TRBV6-2 or TRBV6-3; TRBD2 aligns across 7 bases. CDR3 length equals 16 residues. Germline V gene lookup returns CDR1 MNHEY and CDR2 SVGEGT.

This clonotype was counted at least ten times. J is TRBJ2-1 and V is TRBV19; D is ambiguous. CDR1 LNHDA and CDR2 SQIVND come from the germline V gene (reference sequence). The CDR3 loop spans 15 amino acids. Trimming stripped 5 bases from V and 1 base from J, with 12 bases between. The CDR3 DNA reads as TGTGCCAGTAGTCCCCTCCCCGGGTCCTACAATGAGCAGTTCTTC. It is translated as CASSPLPGSYNEQFF.

This clonotype has ten or more counts. This chain uses TRBV7-2 with TRBJ2-1; TRBD2 matches at 11 bases. V gave up 5 bases and J gave up 7 bases; unmatched junction bases: 16. The CDR3 has 18 amino acids. Germline CDR1 is SGHTA and CDR2 is FQGNSA. Here the CDR3 reads CASSPGVAGGLLPNEQFF. CDR3 DNA: TGTGCCAGCAGCCCCGGGGTAGCGGGGGGGTTATTGCCGAATGAGCAGTTCTTC.